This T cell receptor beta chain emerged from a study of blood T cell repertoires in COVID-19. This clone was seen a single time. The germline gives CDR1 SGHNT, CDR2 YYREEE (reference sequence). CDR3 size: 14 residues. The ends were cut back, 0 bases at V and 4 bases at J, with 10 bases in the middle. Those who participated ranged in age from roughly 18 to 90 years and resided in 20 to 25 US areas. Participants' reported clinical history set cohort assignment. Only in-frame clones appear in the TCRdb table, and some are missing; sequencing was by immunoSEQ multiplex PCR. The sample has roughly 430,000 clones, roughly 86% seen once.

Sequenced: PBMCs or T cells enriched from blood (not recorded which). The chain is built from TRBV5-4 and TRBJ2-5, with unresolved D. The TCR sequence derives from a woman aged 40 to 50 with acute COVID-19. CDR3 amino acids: CASSLGGSGETQYF. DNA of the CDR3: TGTGCCAGCAGCTTGGGAGGTTCGGGAGAGACCCAGTACTTC.